This T cell receptor beta chain is drawn from a study of cytomegalovirus exposure and HLA in healthy donors. About the research overall: Counted in an early data release were approximately 85 million unique TCRs from HLA-typed donors. Study-wide results and limits: Presence/absence comparisons presumed near-even sequencing depth among donors.

The PCR contained 60 Vbeta and 13 Jbeta primers. Generated by immunoSEQ multiplex PCR, the TCRdb table keeps only in-frame clones and is missing some. This sample has 95,000 to 150,000 clones; approximately 80% occur once, and the top ten carry roughly 3.7%. The V gene's germline CDR1 is MGHRA and CDR2 YSYEKL. This CDR3 is 15 amino acids long. The J segment lost 4 bases and the V segment lost 0 bases, leaving 4 bases of the junction unmatched. Points on this clone: The antigen remains undetermined.

The J gene is TRBJ1-1, the V gene TRBV4-1; TRBD1 matches 8 bases. The specimen was PBMCs. The TCR was taken from a human donor in good health. The chain's CDR3 is CASSQDRGLGTEAFF. Written as DNA, the CDR3 is TGCGCCAGCAGCCAAGACAGGGGGCTGGGCACTGAAGCTTTCTTT.